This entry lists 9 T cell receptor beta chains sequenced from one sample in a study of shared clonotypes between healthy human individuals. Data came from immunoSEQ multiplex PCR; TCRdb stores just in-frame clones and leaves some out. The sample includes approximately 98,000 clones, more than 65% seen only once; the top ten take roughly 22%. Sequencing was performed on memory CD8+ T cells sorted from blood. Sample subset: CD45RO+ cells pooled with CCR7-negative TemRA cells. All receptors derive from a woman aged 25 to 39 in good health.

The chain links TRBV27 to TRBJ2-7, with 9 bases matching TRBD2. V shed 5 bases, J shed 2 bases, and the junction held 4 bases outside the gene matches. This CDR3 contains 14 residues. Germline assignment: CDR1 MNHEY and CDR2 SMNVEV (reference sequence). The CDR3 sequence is CASSELAGAYEQYF. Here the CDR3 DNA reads TGTGCCAGCAGTGAATTAGCGGGGGCCTACGAGCAGTACTTC.

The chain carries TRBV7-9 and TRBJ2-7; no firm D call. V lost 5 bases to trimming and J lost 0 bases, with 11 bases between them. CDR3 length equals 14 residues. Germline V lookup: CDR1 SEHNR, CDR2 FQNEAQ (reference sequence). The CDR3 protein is CASSRHRLSYEQYF. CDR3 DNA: TGTGCCAGCAGCCGACACCGACTCTCCTACGAGCAGTACTTC.

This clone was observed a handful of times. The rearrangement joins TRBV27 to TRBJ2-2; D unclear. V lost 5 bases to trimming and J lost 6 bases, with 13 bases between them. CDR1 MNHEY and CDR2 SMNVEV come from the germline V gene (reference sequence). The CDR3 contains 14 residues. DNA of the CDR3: TGTGCCAGCAGTCTCTCGTTGGGCCCCGGGGAGCTGTTTTTT. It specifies CASSLSLGPGELFF.

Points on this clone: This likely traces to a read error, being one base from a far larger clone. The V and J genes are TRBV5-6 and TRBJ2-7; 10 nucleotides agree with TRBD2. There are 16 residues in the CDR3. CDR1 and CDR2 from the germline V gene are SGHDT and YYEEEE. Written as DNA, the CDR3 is TGCGCCAGCAGCCAAGGACTAGCGGTTTCATCCTACGAGCAGTACTTC. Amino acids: CASSQGLAVSSYEQYF.

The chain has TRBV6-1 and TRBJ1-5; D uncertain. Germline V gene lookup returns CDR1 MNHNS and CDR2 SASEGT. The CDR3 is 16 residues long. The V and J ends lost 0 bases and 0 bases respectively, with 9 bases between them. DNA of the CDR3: TGTGCCAGCAGTGAAGCACGCGGTCATAGCAATCAGCCCCAGCATTTT. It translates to CASSEARGHSNQPQHF.

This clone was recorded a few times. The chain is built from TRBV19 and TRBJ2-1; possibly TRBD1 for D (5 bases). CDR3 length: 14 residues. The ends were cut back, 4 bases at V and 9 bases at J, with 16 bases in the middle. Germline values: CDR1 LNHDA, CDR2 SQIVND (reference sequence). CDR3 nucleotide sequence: TGTGCCAGTAGTACCGGGCCGCAGGGTCCTGAGCAGTTCTTC. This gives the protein CASSTGPQGPEQFF.

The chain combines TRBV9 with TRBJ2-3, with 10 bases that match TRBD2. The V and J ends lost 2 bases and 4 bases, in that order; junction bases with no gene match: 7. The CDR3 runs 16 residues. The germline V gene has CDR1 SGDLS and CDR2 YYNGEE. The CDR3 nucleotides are TGTGCCAGCAGCGTTGGACCCGGACTAGCGGCAGATACGCAGTATTTT. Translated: CASSVGPGLAADTQYF.

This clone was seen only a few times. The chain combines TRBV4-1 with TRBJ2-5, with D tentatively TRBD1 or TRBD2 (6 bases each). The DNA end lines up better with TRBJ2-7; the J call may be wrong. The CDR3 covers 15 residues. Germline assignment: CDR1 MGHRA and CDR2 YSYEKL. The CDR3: CASSQVGGGDYEQYF. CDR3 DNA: TGCGCCAGCAGCCAAGTAGGAGGGGGAGACTACGAGCAGTACTTC.

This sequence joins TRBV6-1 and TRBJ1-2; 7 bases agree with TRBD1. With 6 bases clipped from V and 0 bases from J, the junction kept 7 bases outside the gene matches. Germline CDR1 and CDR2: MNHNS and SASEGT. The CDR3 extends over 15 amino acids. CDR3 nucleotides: TGTGCCAGCAGCCCCCGGGACAGAGCTAACTATGGCTACACCTTC. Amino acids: CASSPRDRANYGYTF.